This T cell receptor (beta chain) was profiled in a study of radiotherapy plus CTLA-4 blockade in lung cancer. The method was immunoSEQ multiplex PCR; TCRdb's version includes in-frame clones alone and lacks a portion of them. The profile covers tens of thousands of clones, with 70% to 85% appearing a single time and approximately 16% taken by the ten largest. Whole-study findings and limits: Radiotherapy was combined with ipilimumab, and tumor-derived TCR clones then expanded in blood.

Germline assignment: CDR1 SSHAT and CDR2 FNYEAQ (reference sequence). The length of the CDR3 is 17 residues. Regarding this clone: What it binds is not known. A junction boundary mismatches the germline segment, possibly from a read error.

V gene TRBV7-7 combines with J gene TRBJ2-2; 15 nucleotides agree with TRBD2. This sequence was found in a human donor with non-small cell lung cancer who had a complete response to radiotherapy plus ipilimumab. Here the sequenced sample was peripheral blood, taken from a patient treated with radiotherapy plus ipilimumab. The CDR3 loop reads CASSVQGLAGGTGELFF. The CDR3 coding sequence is TGTGCTAGCAGCGTACAGGGACTAGCGGGAGGCACCGGGGAGCTGTTTTTT. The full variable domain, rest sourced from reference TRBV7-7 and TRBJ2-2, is GAGVSQSPRYKVTKRGQDVTLRCDPISSHATLYWYQQALGQGPEFLTYFNYEAQPDKSGLPSDRFSAERPEGSISTLTIQRTEQRDSAMYRCASSVQGLAGGTGELFFGEGSRLTVL.